The rows below give T cell receptor beta chains drawn from one sample of a study of cytomegalovirus exposure and HLA in healthy donors. This table comes from immunoSEQ multiplex PCR, and its TCRdb copy is limited to in-frame clones, with some not included. The table includes 85,000 to 100,000 clones, around 76% detected once. The sample consisted of PBMCs. These receptors all come from a human donor in good health. Both conserved end residues are part of each CDR3. The D gene is left open where the match is weak. Some rows have no size entry. The others give once, few or many, or a class for an expanded clone.

.	TRBD1	TRBV18	TRBJ1-5	CASSPDRGHQPQHF	TGTGCCAGCTCACCGGACAGGGGCCATCAGCCCCAGCATTTT
.	TRBD1	TRBV7-9	TRBJ1-6	CASSLPPGQTNSPLHF	TGTGCCAGCAGCTTACCTCCGGGACAGACTAATTCACCCCTCCACTTT
.	.	TRBV18	TRBJ1-5	CASSPPETEDQPQHF	TGTGCCAGCTCACCACCGGAAACGGAGGATCAGCCCCAGCATTTT
.	.	TRBV6-5	TRBJ1-1	CASSNSGDRLIPEAFF	TGTGCCAGCAGTAACTCGGGAGACAGGTTAATACCTGAAGCTTTCTTT
.	.	TRBV6-5	TRBJ2-7	CASREQGGYEQYF	TGTGCCTCAAGGGAGCAGGGGGGCTACGAGCAGTACTTC
.	.	TRBV27	TRBJ1-2	CASSGTTNYGYTF	TGTGCCAGCAGCGGGACAACTAACTATGGCTACACCTTC
once	TRBD1	TRBV6-1	TRBJ1-2	CASTLDRNHGYTF	TGTGCGAGCACTTTGGACAGGAACCATGGCTACACCTTC
few	.	TRBV4-1	TRBJ1-2	CASSQYLGQYGYTF	TGCGCCAGCAGCCAATACCTCGGACAGTATGGCTACACCTTC
.	TRBD1	TRBV6-6	TRBJ1-2	CATSGTVGYGYTF	TGTGCCACCAGTGGGACAGTAGGATATGGCTACACCTTC
.	.	TRBV18	TRBJ1-1	CASSPPVPGKGTEAFF	TGTGCCAGCTCACCACCGGTTCCAGGGAAGGGGACTGAAGCTTTCTTT
.	.	TRBV2	TRBJ1-2	CASSPSGGGIAYGYTF	TGTGCCAGCAGTCCCAGTGGGGGGGGCATAGCCTATGGCTACACCTTC
few	TRBD1	TRBV5-6	TRBJ1-5	CASSSLGTDNQPQHF	TGTGCCAGCAGTTCCTTAGGGACAGATAATCAGCCCCAGCATTTT